The source of this TCR beta chain is a study of shared clonotypes between healthy human individuals. This table comes from immunoSEQ multiplex PCR, and its TCRdb copy is limited to in-frame clones, with some not included. This sample has around 300,000 clones, with roughly 84% found just once. Whole-study findings and limits: Naive subsets, compared against memory subsets, generally had larger estimated richness values.

This clone was observed a few times. Antigen unknown. The material sequenced was memory CD8+ T cells sorted from blood. Indicated subset: CD45RO+ cells pooled with CCR7-negative TemRA cells. The TCR sequence derives from a man younger than 35 in good health.

The CDR3 DNA sequence: TGCGCCAGCAGCCAAGATGGATTCGGGGGGGATCAGCCCCAGCATTTT. The encoded protein is CASSQDGFGGDQPQHF. The chain recombines TRBV4-1 with TRBJ1-5, with D possibly being TRBD1 (5 bases). The germline V and J ends were trimmed by 0 bases and 5 bases, with 14 bases remaining between them. CDR3 length: 16 amino acids. Per the germline V gene, CDR1 is MGHRA and CDR2 is YSYEKL.